The sequence of this TCR beta chain was determined in a study of monozygotic twins with inflammatory bowel disease (dated 2019 in TCRdb). Concerning the study at large: The full study comprised some 30 monozygotic twin pairs: nine German pairs (four IBD-concordant, five IBD-discordant) and 19 IBD-discordant Danish pairs. Disease-associated traits were sought mainly through comparisons between IBD patients and their genetically identical healthy co-twins within discordant pairs. Each individual had, on average, about 151 000 unique TCRalpha sequences and 181 000 unique TCRbeta sequences available for analysis. Overall study results and their limits: The analysis was unable to tell apart different T cell subtypes. The results gave no support for a single strong signal or clonotype linked to IBD. IBD patients shared fewer clonotypes with other individuals than healthy twins did, most markedly in patients showing signs of disease activity. Measured by the inverse Simpson index, TCRbeta repertoire diversity was lower in IBD patients than in their healthy co-twins. No difference in repertoire similarity was observed between concordant and discordant twins, possibly owing to limited statistical power. Differing immunosuppressive treatments among patients may have added background noise and inter-individual variability to the repertoires.

Libraries were built with 5' RACE. For each TCR library, 3,500 to 4,000 ng of total RNA was used. For each sample, cDNA synthesis was carried out in eight separate reactions using SMARTScribe reverse transcriptase. During cDNA synthesis, template switching was used to introduce unique molecular identifiers that contained a 6-nucleotide sample barcode. TCRalpha and TCRbeta cDNA was amplified in two nested PCRs of around 15 and 10 cycles, and bead purification was carried out after each PCR. Before amplification, the cDNA was treated with uracil DNA-glycosylase and purified using the QIAquick PCR purification kit. The second PCR was the step at which Illumina TruSeq-compatible adapters and sample-specific barcodes were added. TapeStation and Qubit were used to check library quality and concentration, and roughly 4.6 ng of each library was pooled. Sequencing of pooled libraries was carried out on an Illumina HiSeq2500 single-index Rapid Run using 2 x 100 bp reads and custom sequencing primers. The study's own analysis went as follows. MiGEC version 1.2.6 was used for UMI-based consensus assembly to correct PCR and sequencing errors. MiXCR version 2.1.1 handled V(D)J alignment, clonotype assembly and CDR3 extraction. To normalise gene usage, clonotype sharing and MAIT/NKT TCR abundance, the top 1000, 10 000 and 20 000 clonotypes in each sample were analysed. Diversity was computed as the inverse Simpson index with the vegan R package after downsampling to 27 000 UMIs. Statistical testing used paired Mann-Whitney U tests on the discordant twin pairs and applied Benjamini-Hochberg correction for multiple testing. TCRdb reprocessed the raw reads; every CDR3 protein sequence is a single record, and DNA is not supplied. For this entry, the V and J calls and clone size follow TCRdb and not the study's own pipeline. This sample's table has entries for nearly 450,000 distinct CDR3 sequences. 2% to 3% of the sample goes to the ten largest clones.

Points on this clonotype: There is no known antigen for this receptor.

From each donor, an approximately 2.5 ml peripheral blood sample was drawn into PAXgene tubes and stored at -80 degrees C. Without T cell sorting, total RNA was isolated from whole blood using the PAXgene blood miRNA kit on an automated QIAcube. Deep TCRalpha and TCRbeta repertoire profiling with unique molecular barcoding was performed on peripheral blood of monozygotic twin pairs concordant or discordant for inflammatory bowel disease. Smoking habits were recorded for all twin pairs, and each individual was classified as a current, former or never smoker. The CDR3 measures 16 amino acids from cysteine to phenylalanine. DNA for this receptor is not on file. The germline V gene encodes CDR1 SGHRS and CDR2 YFSETQ.

The receptor chain draws on TRBV5-1 and TRBJ2-3; TCRdb indicates TRBD1, and absent DNA this call remains unverified. The TCR sequence derives from a human donor with ulcerative colitis or Crohn's disease, or a healthy co-twin of an affected twin (not recorded which). Sequencing was performed on blood. The CDR3: CASSPQHRAGGDTQYF.